A selection of T cell receptor beta chains follows, all from one sample in a study of T cells in Graves' hyperthyroidism and ophthalmopathy. TCRdb re-called the multiplex PCR reads with MiXCR, one entry per CDR3 protein. The table has roughly 400,000 distinct CDR3 sequences, 15% to 18% seen once. The specimen sequenced was blood. The receptors here all came from a woman under 30 with Graves' hyperthyroidism that later progressed to Graves' ophthalmopathy. Each CDR3 is given with its conserved first and last residue. The D gene is left open where the match is weak. Only some rows state a clone size, as once, few, many or a class for expanded clones.

CDR3 DNA: TGTGCCAGTAGTATTTTTAGGGGCAGGGGCACTGAAGCTTTCTTT; CDR3 protein: CASSIFRGRGTEAFF; D gene: .; clone size: .; V gene: TRBV19; J gene: TRBJ1-1
CDR3 DNA: TGTGCCAGCAGCGTAGTCGGGGGGCGTGCTGAAGCTTTCTTT; CDR3 protein: CASSVVGGRAEAFF; D gene: .; clone size: .; V gene: TRBV9; J gene: TRBJ1-1
CDR3 DNA: TGTGCCAGCAGTTTGACCGACCTACGACAGGGTTTTCAAGAGACCCAGTACTTC; CDR3 protein: CASSLTDLRQGFQETQYF; D gene: TRBD1; clone size: few; V gene: TRBV28; J gene: TRBJ2-5
CDR3 DNA: TGTGCCAGCAGCCCTCTAGCGGGAGGAGTTACTGAGCAGTTCTTC; CDR3 protein: CASSPLAGGVTEQFF; D gene: TRBD2; clone size: many; V gene: TRBV3-1; J gene: TRBJ2-1
CDR3 DNA: TGTGCCAGCAGTCTACAGGCTGGGGGCGGTTGGAAAGAGACCCAGTACTTC; CDR3 protein: CASSLQAGGGWKETQYF; D gene: .; clone size: .; V gene: TRBV27; J gene: TRBJ2-5
CDR3 DNA: TGTGCCAGCAGTTTGGGTGGGGGGTTTAAACCGTCCAACACTGAAGCTTTCTTT; CDR3 protein: CASSLGGGFKPSNTEAFF; D gene: .; clone size: many; V gene: TRBV28; J gene: TRBJ1-1
CDR3 DNA: TGTGCCAGCAGCCCATGGGACAGGGGGCAGGATGAGCAGTTCTTC; CDR3 protein: CASSPWDRGQDEQFF; D gene: TRBD1; clone size: many; V gene: TRBV11-2; J gene: TRBJ2-1
CDR3 DNA: TGTGCCAGTAAAATGGACGGGGGGTTTCGTGTCGGCGGGGAGCTGTTTTTT; CDR3 protein: CASKMDGGFRVGGELFF; D gene: TRBD2; clone size: many; V gene: TRBV3-1; J gene: TRBJ2-2
CDR3 DNA: TGTGCCAGCAGCTTAGGCCGGGAGCCCCCCTACGAGCAGTACTTC; CDR3 protein: CASSLGREPPYEQYF; D gene: .; clone size: many; V gene: TRBV7-2; J gene: TRBJ2-7
CDR3 DNA: TGTGCCAGCAGTTGGGCCGTAGCGGAGGCAAGACACGAGCAGTACTTC; CDR3 protein: CASSWAVAEARHEQYF; D gene: .; clone size: many; V gene: TRBV12-3/TRBV12-4; J gene: TRBJ2-7
CDR3 DNA: TGTGCCAGCAGTTCCCTCAGCGGGAGGGTCACAGATACGCAGTATTTT; CDR3 protein: CASSSLSGRVTDTQYF; D gene: TRBD2; clone size: .; V gene: TRBV6-5; J gene: TRBJ2-3
CDR3 DNA: TGTGCCAGCAGGGACGACGGAGACAATGAGCAGTTCTTC; CDR3 protein: CASRDDGDNEQFF; D gene: .; clone size: many; V gene: TRBV2; J gene: TRBJ2-1
CDR3 DNA: TGCAGTGCTAGGGCGTCCTATAGCTCCTACAATGAGCAGTTCTTC; CDR3 protein: CSARASYSSYNEQFF; D gene: .; clone size: few; V gene: TRBV20-1; J gene: TRBJ2-1
CDR3 DNA: TGTGCCAGCTCAGACATCGGAAGCAATCAGCCCCAGCATTTT; CDR3 protein: CASSDIGSNQPQHF; D gene: .; clone size: many; V gene: TRBV18; J gene: TRBJ1-5
CDR3 DNA: TGTGCCAGCAGTACCTCCTGGACTAGCGGGAGGTCACTAGCCAAAAACATTCAGTACTTC; CDR3 protein: CASSTSWTSGRSLAKNIQYF; D gene: TRBD2; clone size: .; V gene: TRBV28; J gene: TRBJ2-4
CDR3 DNA: TGCGCCAGCAGCTTGGTGGCAGGGCTATGGGAGCAGTACTTC; CDR3 protein: CASSLVAGLWEQYF; D gene: .; clone size: many; V gene: TRBV5-1; J gene: TRBJ2-7
CDR3 DNA: TGTGCCAGCACGGGGCCAGGGCCAATCTACGGATCTTCGGGCTACACCTTC; CDR3 protein: CASTGPGPIYGSSGYTF; D gene: .; clone size: many; V gene: TRBV28; J gene: TRBJ1-2
CDR3 DNA: TGTGCCACCGGAGAGACAGGGTTCTATGGCTACACCTTC; CDR3 protein: CATGETGFYGYTF; D gene: TRBD1; clone size: once; V gene: TRBV6-4; J gene: TRBJ1-2
CDR3 DNA: TGCGCCAGCAGCTTGCCCGGCAGCCTGAACACTGAAGCTTTCTTT; CDR3 protein: CASSLPGSLNTEAFF; D gene: .; clone size: .; V gene: TRBV5-1; J gene: TRBJ1-1